One sample yielded the 22 T cell receptor beta chains listed below, sequenced in a study of blood T cell repertoires in COVID-19. Profiling relied on immunoSEQ multiplex PCR, and the TCRdb table lists in-frame clones only, not all of them. This table holds about 160,000 clones, 86% found once. The sample was peripheral blood. The receptors originated from a woman in her 70s with acute or convalescent COVID-19.

The gene calls are TRBV18 and TRBJ1-3, with D perhaps matching TRBD1 (5 bases). Germline V lookup: CDR1 KGHSH, CDR2 LQKENI. The CDR3 length is 16 residues. Deletions cut 3 bases from V and 0 bases from J, with 12 bases between. This chain's CDR3 is CASSPVRGSSGNTIYF. The CDR3 DNA reads as TGTGCCAGCTCACCCGTAAGGGGCAGCTCTGGAAACACCATATATTTT. Full variable domain (outside the CDR3, taken from reference TRBV18 and TRBJ1-3): NAGVMQNPRHLVRRRGQEARLRCSPMKGHSHVYWYRQLPEEGLKFMVYLQKENIIDESGMPKERFSAEFPKEGPSILRIQQVVRGDSAAYFCASSPVRGSSGNTIYFGEGSWLTVV.

With regard to this clone: One end of the junction fails to match germline, which may point to a read error. This rearrangement joins TRBV28 to TRBJ2-3, with D perhaps TRBD1 (6 bases). This CDR3 is built from 13 residues. The V gene's germline CDR1 is MDHEN and CDR2 SYDVKM. CDR3 DNA sequence: TGTGCCAGCAGTCCAAACCCGGGACAAAATGTCTTTTTT. Translating it yields CASSPNPGQNVFF. The complete variable domain, with remaining parts taken from reference TRBV28 and TRBJ2-3, reads DVKVTQSSRYLVKRTGEKVFLECVQDMDHENMFWYRQDPGLGLRLIYFSYDVKMKEKGDIPEGYSVSREKKERFSLILESASTNQTSMYLCASSPNPGQNVFFGPGTRLTVL.

V is TRBV10-3 and J is TRBJ2-5; D is possibly TRBD2 (6 bases). Per the germline V gene, CDR1 is ENHRY and CDR2 is SYGVKD. Trimming took 4 bases from V and 5 from J, leaving 11 bases between them. CDR3 length: 13 residues. The CDR3 bases are TGTGCCATCAGTGCGCCAGGGAGGGAGACCCAGTACTTC. It specifies CAISAPGRETQYF.

This clone was detected only a few times. This chain links TRBV10-2 with TRBJ1-2; 10 bases are shared with TRBD1. CDR1 is WSHSY and CDR2 is SAAADI in the germline V gene. The CDR3 runs 16 residues. J was trimmed by 0 bases and V by 4 bases; bases with no gene match: 5. The CDR3 DNA is TGCGCCAGCAGTGGGACAGGGGGTACCTCTAACTATGGCTACACCTTC. Encoded protein: CASSGTGGTSNYGYTF.

This chain links TRBV29-1 with TRBJ1-4; D unclear. The V gene's germline CDR1 is SQVTM and CDR2 ANQGSEA. Trimming took off 5 bases at V and 5 bases at J, with 18 bases between the two ends. The CDR3 contains 15 residues. For the CDR3, the DNA is TGCAGCGTTTCCCTAGTTGTCAGGAGGAATGAAAAACTGTTTTTT. Protein product: CSVSLVVRRNEKLFF.

The CDR3 sequence is CASSFTGTTTGGYGYTF. CDR3 bases: TGTGCCAGCAGTTTTACGGGAACGACGACAGGGGGCTATGGCTACACCTTC. The chain recombines TRBV21-1 with TRBJ1-2; no DNA check was done on the table's D call, TRBD1. TRBV21-1 is recorded as a pseudogene. The CDR3 is made up of 17 amino acids.

This chain joins TRBV20-1 and TRBJ1-5; D call uncertain. The CDR3 has 14 amino acids. The germline V gene has CDR1 DFQATT and CDR2 SNEGSKA (reference sequence). Trimming removed 3 bases at V and 2 bases at J, with 11 bases between. In DNA, the CDR3 is TGCAGTGCTAGTCGAGGTGGTGGCAATCAGCCCCAGCATTTT. It specifies CSASRGGGNQPQHF.

The chain combines TRBV21-1 with TRBJ2-7; the table's D call TRBD1 went unverified against the DNA. TRBV21-1 corresponds to a pseudogene. The CDR3 covers 16 residues. The CDR3 protein is CASSKAGQENSYEQYF. The CDR3 nucleotides are TGTGCCAGCAGCAAAGCGGGACAGGAAAATTCCTACGAGCAGTACTTC.

The chain combines TRBV5-1 with TRBJ1-6, with unresolved D. V was cut by 3 bases and J by 8 bases, with 12 bases left in between. Germline loops: CDR1 SGHRS, CDR2 YFSETQ. CDR3 size: 14 residues. The chain's CDR3 is CASSSGLLDSPLHF. DNA for the CDR3: TGCGCCAGCAGCTCCGGACTTTTGGATTCACCCCTCCACTTT.

The rearrangement uses TRBV18 and TRBJ1-1; 7 positions agree with TRBD1. After removal of 4 bases from V and 10 bases from J, the junction contained 15 bases not matched to a gene. The CDR3 has 15 residues. The germline V gene encodes CDR1 KGHSH and CDR2 LQKENI. The CDR3 here is CASSLDTGDVARAFF. In nucleotides, the CDR3 is TGTGCCAGCTCACTCGATACAGGGGACGTAGCACGAGCTTTCTTT.

The genes are TRBV5-1 and TRBJ2-2; no clear D gene. Trimming left V 0 bases short and J 6 bases short, with 12 bases between. CDR1 is SGHRS, CDR2 YFSETQ, per germline. The CDR3 length is 15 residues. CDR3 region: CASSLGPAVSGELFF. The DNA for the CDR3 is TGCGCCAGCAGCTTGGGACCGGCGGTATCCGGGGAGCTGTTTTTT.

The count of this clone is one. The rearrangement joins TRBV4-3 to TRBJ1-2; D is unclear. This CDR3 is 15 amino acids long. In germline, CDR1 is LGHNA, CDR2 YSLEER. Trimming pared 1 base from V and 4 bases from J, leaving 13 bases between. The CDR3 region is CASSQGMDGSYGYTF. CDR3 in DNA: TGCGCCAGCAGCCAAGGAATGGACGGGAGCTATGGCTACACCTTC.

This clone came up once. This rearrangement joins TRBV4-3 to TRBJ1-6; TRBD1 matches 10 bases. Germline lookup yields CDR1 LGHNA and CDR2 YSLEER. J gave up 7 bases and V 1 base, and 7 bases lay outside the gene matches. This CDR3 has 17 amino acids. CDR3 coding DNA: TGCGCCAGCAGCCAAGTTTTTAGACAGGGGGCAAATTCACCCCTCCACTTT. It translates to CASSQVFRQGANSPLHF.

The rearrangement uses TRBV7-9 and TRBJ2-1; D remains ambiguous. The V end lost 5 bases, the J end lost 8 bases, and 7 bases lay between the germline ends. The V gene's germline CDR1 is SEHNR and CDR2 FQNEAQ (reference sequence). There are 11 residues in the CDR3. The CDR3 coding sequence is TGTGCCAGCAGCAAAAACTATGAGCAGTTCTTC. Its protein is CASSKNYEQFF.

This chain links TRBV27 with TRBJ2-1, with 9 positions matching TRBD2. Germline loops: CDR1 MNHEY, CDR2 SMNVEV (reference sequence). This CDR3 region has 16 residues. Trimming cost V 2 bases and J 7 bases; bases outside gene matches: 9. CDR3 region: CASSLTGGRAWNEQFF. The CDR3 region has the DNA TGTGCCAGCAGTTTAACGGGCGGGAGGGCCTGGAATGAGCAGTTCTTC.

The chain carries TRBV7-9 and TRBJ2-5; 9 bases fit TRBD2. Germline CDR1 and CDR2: SEHNR and FQNEAQ (reference sequence). The length of the CDR3 is 15 residues. Unmatched junction bases numbered 6, after V lost 2 bases and J lost 5 bases. CDR3 sequence (DNA): TGTGCCAGCAGCTTATCGGCGGGGGGGCTTGAGACCCAGTACTTC. It yields the protein CASSLSAGGLETQYF.

In this sample, this clone turned up a few times. The rearrangement links TRBV4-2 to TRBJ2-1; 11 nucleotides match TRBD1. The CDR3 is 16 residues long. Germline V lookup: CDR1 LGHNA, CDR2 YNFKEQ. Losses at the gene ends were 0 bases for V and 3 bases for J; bases not matched to a gene: 1. CDR3 in amino acids: CASSQDGTGGYNEQFF. CDR3 nucleotide sequence: TGTGCCAGCAGCCAAGATGGGACAGGGGGCTACAATGAGCAGTTCTTC.

The J gene is TRBJ1-2, the V gene TRBV24-1, with no clear D. There are 12 residues in the CDR3. The V gene's germline CDR1 is KGHDR and CDR2 SFDVKD. The V gene lost 9 bases and the J gene lost 2 bases, with 9 bases spanning the gap. In DNA, the CDR3 is TGTGCCACCTCTTCACGGAACTATGGCTACACCTTC. Translated: CATSSRNYGYTF.

The chain uses TRBV6-5 and TRBJ2-7; tentatively, D is TRBD2 (6 bases). Germline CDR1 reads MNHEY; CDR2 reads SVGAGI. The V end was cut by 4 bases, the J end by 9 bases, with 13 bases between. The CDR3 consists of 12 residues. CDR3 loop: CASSSGGLSQYF. CDR3 nucleotide sequence: TGTGCCAGCAGTTCTGGGGGACTTTCGCAGTACTTC.

V is TRBV16 and J is TRBJ1-1; TRBD1 matches at 7 bases. V shed 4 bases, J shed 0 bases, and the junction held 5 bases outside the gene matches. This CDR3 contains 15 residues. Per the germline V gene, CDR1 is KGHSY and CDR2 is FQNENV. CDR3 sequence (DNA): TGTGCCAGCAGCCGAGGAGACAGGGTGAACACTGAAGCTTTCTTT. Residues: CASSRGDRVNTEAFF.

The chain has TRBV19 and TRBJ2-2; the D gene is possibly TRBD1 (6 bases). Trimming left V 7 bases short and J 0 bases short, with 9 bases between. Germline loops: CDR1 LNHDA, CDR2 SQIVND (reference sequence). The length of the CDR3 is 14 residues. DNA of the CDR3: TGTGCCAGTAAGACAGGTCCGAACACCGGGGAGCTGTTTTTT. Amino acids: CASKTGPNTGELFF.

The chain combines TRBV4-2 with TRBJ1-2; tentatively, D is TRBD1 (5 bases). Germline lookup yields CDR1 LGHNA and CDR2 YNFKEQ. CDR3 size: 18 residues. The V and J ends lost 1 base and 6 bases respectively, with 24 bases between them. The CDR3: CASSQVGGGVGVVDGYTF. The CDR3 nucleotides read TGTGCCAGCAGCCAAGTGGGTGGAGGGGTCGGTGTTGTTGATGGCTACACCTTC.